The 16 T cell receptor beta chains below come from one sample, sequenced in a study of CD8 T cells in ankylosing spondylitis. Study-level points and caveats: Made up of roughly 8 highly homologous variants, a TCR beta motif appeared characteristic of ankylosing spondylitis blood.

In TCRdb, the 5' RACE reads were re-called with MiXCR into one record per CDR3 protein. The repertoire holds approximately 400,000 distinct CDR3 sequences, with more than 25% as singletons. Their recognized antigens are unknown. Sample: blood, either unsorted or a sorted T cell fraction (not recorded which). The receptor set was obtained from a male donor with ankylosing spondylitis.

This clonotype has a handful of counts. V and J are TRBV7-2 and TRBJ1-5; D is unclear. V lost 5 bases and J 4 bases, leaving 12 bases between the germline ends. The CDR3 has 14 amino acids. The germline V gene encodes CDR1 SGHTA and CDR2 FQGNSA. The CDR3 spells CASSPKAENQPQHF. The CDR3 DNA follows: TGTGCCAGCAGCCCAAAGGCGGAAAATCAGCCCCAGCATTTT.

This clonotype was seen once. The missing conserved phenylalanine or tryptophan at the end of this CDR3 makes a read error likely. The chain has TRBV7-9 and TRBJ1-6; TRBD1 matches 7 bases. Trimming removed 5 bases from V and 10 bases from J; junction bases left unmatched: 8. Germline V gene data show CDR1 as SEHNR and CDR2 as FQNEAQ (reference sequence). CDR3 length: 14 amino acids. CDR3 in amino acids: CASSLTTGESPLHV. The CDR3 region has the DNA TGTGCCAGCAGCCTAACTACAGGGGAATCACCCCTCCACGTT.

The rearrangement uses TRBV6-2 or TRBV6-3 and TRBJ2-2; D unclear. The CDR3 contains 16 residues. CDR1 and CDR2 (germline): MNHEY, SVGEGT. V dropped 7 bases and J dropped 1 base, with 16 bases sitting between them. The CDR3 loop is CASNPPSRRNTGELFF. As DNA, the CDR3 is TGTGCCAGCAACCCCCCTTCGCGGAGGAACACCGGGGAGCTGTTTTTT.

V and J are TRBV29-1 and TRBJ2-5; 7 nucleotides agree with TRBD2. Per germline, CDR1 SQVTM and CDR2 ANQGSEA. The CDR3 extends over 12 amino acids. V trimming: 7 bases; J trimming: 3 bases; junction bases outside the gene matches: 5. In nucleotides, the CDR3 is TGCAGCGGTCATGGGGGGGAAGAGACCCAGTACTTC. Amino acids: CSGHGGEETQYF. Full variable domain (remainder filled in from reference TRBV29-1 and TRBJ2-5): SAVISQKPSRDICQRGTSLTIQCQVDSQVTMMFWYRQQPGQSLTLIATANQGSEATYESGFVIDKFPISRPNLTFSTLTVSNMSPEDSSIYLCSGHGGEETQYFGPGTRLLVL.

The CDR3 region is CSVSMNTEAFF. In DNA, the CDR3 is TGCAGCGTTTCCATGAACACTGAAGCTTTCTTT. The gene calls are TRBV29-1 and TRBJ1-1; D is undetermined. Germline CDR1 and CDR2: SQVTM and ANQGSEA. There are 11 residues in the CDR3. The V gene lost 5 bases and the J gene lost 0 bases, with 4 bases spanning the gap.

For this clonotype: The junction departs from germline at one end; a sequencing error may be responsible. This chain links TRBV12-3 or TRBV12-4 with TRBJ2-3; possible D gene TRBD1, 6 bases. The CDR3 has 18 amino acids. The CDR3 DNA sequence: TGTGCCTGCAGTTTAGCGCGGACAGCTGCCTGGGGCACAGATACGCAGTATTTT. Protein product: CACSLARTAAWGTDTQYF.

The chain employs TRBV12-3 or TRBV12-4 and TRBJ1-2, with a weak D call TRBD1 (6 bases). Between the trimmed V and J ends, which lost 6 bases and 4 bases, there was a span of 12 bases. This CDR3 spans 13 amino acids. The CDR3 DNA reads TGTGCCAGCAGACCGGACAGTAGCTATGGCTACACCTTC. It encodes CASRPDSSYGYTF.

This clonotype was seen repeatedly, ten times or more. The chain joins TRBV20-1 to TRBJ1-4; D gene ambiguous. Trimming pared 1 base from V and 1 base from J, leaving 4 bases between. The CDR3 spans 13 residues. The germline CDR1 and CDR2 sequences are DFQATT and SNEGSKA (reference sequence). As DNA, the CDR3 is TGCAGTGCTAGAGGGTTAACTAATGAAAAACTGTTTTTT. Residues: CSARGLTNEKLFF.

This clonotype was counted a few times. This rearrangement joins TRBV5-1 to TRBJ2-2, with D possibly TRBD1 on 5 matching bases. Looked up from germline, CDR1 is SGHRS and CDR2 is YFSETQ. V lost 4 bases to trimming and J lost 5 bases, with 9 bases between them. The CDR3 is 13 residues long. The chain's CDR3 is CASSDRETGELFF. CDR3 DNA sequence: TGCGCCAGCAGCGACAGAGAGACCGGGGAGCTGTTTTTT.

This clonotype was observed a handful of times. This rearrangement joins TRBV3-1 to TRBJ2-7, with D possibly TRBD2 on 6 matching bases. Germline CDR1 reads LGHDT; CDR2 reads YNNKEL (reference sequence). Trimming removed 4 bases at V and 7 bases at J, with 14 bases between. The CDR3 consists of 13 residues. CDR3 region: CASSPARAGEQYF. CDR3 coding DNA: TGTGCCAGCAGCCCAGCCAGGGCGGGGGAGCAGTACTTC.

Details on this clonotype: A read error may account for a junction end that differs from germline. The chain carries TRBV3-1 and TRBJ2-2; D call uncertain. The CDR3 is 14 residues long. Germline CDR1 LGHDT, CDR2 YNNKEL (reference sequence). This CDR3 is CASSQDLAIGELFF. The CDR3, as DNA: TGTGCCAGCAGTCAAGACCTTGCCATCGGGGAGCTGTTTTTT.

The J gene is TRBJ2-3, the V gene TRBV5-1; 9 nucleotides agree with TRBD1. From germline, CDR1 is SGHRS and CDR2 YFSETQ. The trim removed 4 bases at V and 6 bases at J, leaving 12 bases unmatched. This CDR3 is built from 16 residues. The CDR3 loop is CASSIGTGQTGDTQYF. The CDR3 DNA reads as TGCGCCAGCAGCATAGGGACAGGGCAGACGGGGGATACGCAGTATTTT.

This clonotype came up a few times. The J gene is TRBJ1-4, the V gene TRBV4-1; D remains unclear. Germline CDR1 MGHRA, CDR2 YSYEKL. The CDR3 sequence is 16 residues long. V lost 0 bases to trimming and J lost 8 bases, with 16 bases between them. The DNA of the CDR3 is TGCGCCAGCAGCCAAGATTTCTCGGGCTTGGGCGAAAAACTGTTTTTT. Its translation: CASSQDFSGLGEKLFF.

This clonotype was observed once. The chain employs TRBV20-1 and TRBJ1-1; TRBD1 matches at 8 bases. The V segment lost 4 bases and the J segment 5 bases; nucleotides outside the gene matches: 9. The V gene's germline CDR1 is DFQATT and CDR2 SNEGSKA (reference sequence). This CDR3 spans 14 amino acids. CDR3 sequence (DNA): TGCAGTGCTAACGCAGGGGGCGTTTGGACTGAAGCTTTCTTT. Its translation is CSANAGGVWTEAFF.

The V call is TRBV5-1, the J call TRBJ2-3, with 10 positions matching TRBD2. Germline V gene data show CDR1 as SGHRS and CDR2 as YFSETQ. The J segment lost 5 bases and the V segment lost 8 bases, leaving 11 bases of the junction unmatched. This CDR3 contains 15 residues. The CDR3 bases are TGCGCCAGTACTATTCTAGCGGGAGAACGAGATACGCAGTATTTT. Translation: CASTILAGERDTQYF.

The V and J genes are TRBV5-1 and TRBJ2-3; 11 bases align to TRBD2. This CDR3 is 16 amino acids long. CDR1 is SGHRS and CDR2 is YFSETQ in the germline V gene. V dropped 4 bases and J dropped 3; count of bases not matched to a gene: 7. The CDR3 region has the DNA TGCGCCAGCAGCCAAATTACTAGCGGGAGTACAGATACGCAGTATTTT. Translation: CASSQITSGSTDTQYF. Drawing the rest from reference TRBV5-1 and TRBJ2-3, the complete variable domain is KAGVTQTPRYLIKTRGQQVTLSCSPISGHRSVSWYQQTPGQGLQFLFEYFSETQRNKGNFPGRFSGRQFSNSRSEMNVSTLELGDSALYLCASSQITSGSTDTQYFGPGTRLTVL.